Presented here are 26 T cell receptor beta chains from one specimen sequenced in a study of shared clonotypes between healthy human individuals. The data were produced by immunoSEQ multiplex PCR, yet TCRdb's version contains in-frame clones alone and is incomplete. The table records 600,000 or so clones, about 95% of them present only once. Naive-designated CD8 cells lacked CD45RO, were positively enriched for CCR7, and omitted terminally differentiated effector memory CD45RA+ cells. Sequencing used naive CD8+ T cells sorted from blood. The receptors derive from a woman aged 30 to 39 in good health.

The chain couples TRBV10-3 to TRBJ2-2; D gene unclear. The CDR3 extends over 17 amino acids. Germline CDR1 reads ENHRY; CDR2 reads SYGVKD. Trimming took 3 bases from V and 3 from J, leaving 17 bases between them. As DNA, the CDR3 is TGTGCCATCAGTGATAGAAACCTAGGGAAACACACCGGGGAGCTGTTTTTT. It yields the protein CAISDRNLGKHTGELFF.

This clone was seen just once. This chain links TRBV6-5 with TRBJ2-1, with D unclear. This CDR3 comprises 15 residues. The germline V gene encodes CDR1 MNHEY and CDR2 SVGAGI. V lost 2 bases and J 0 bases, leaving 8 bases between the germline ends. CDR3 amino acids: CASSYGENSYNEQFF. CDR3 sequence (DNA): TGTGCCAGCAGTTACGGCGAGAACTCCTACAATGAGCAGTTCTTC.

V usage is TRBV9 and J usage is TRBJ1-5; D is possibly TRBD1 (5 bases). V was pared by 0 bases and J by 10 bases, with 20 bases between. The CDR3 is made up of 16 amino acids. Germline CDR1 is SGDLS and CDR2 is YYNGEE. The CDR3 nucleotides are TGTGCCAGCAGCGTAGATTGGGGAGGGGAGTACGGCCCCCAGCATTTT. It encodes CASSVDWGGEYGPQHF.

The chain recombines TRBV10-3 with TRBJ1-2, with TRBD1 matching 12 bases. The length of the CDR3 is 12 residues. CDR1 is ENHRY, CDR2 SYGVKD, per germline. Trimming took 9 bases from V and 13 from J; bases not matched to a gene: 9. The CDR3 protein is CAIAPGQGARTF. The CDR3 DNA sequence: TGTGCCATTGCACCGGGACAGGGGGCCCGCACCTTC.

In its sample, this clone was seen once. The chain uses TRBV11-3 and TRBJ2-1, with 7 bases identical to TRBD2. The V gene end was trimmed by 9 bases and the J gene end by 7 bases; junction bases not matched to a gene: 15. CDR1 and CDR2 from the germline V gene are SGHNT and YENEEA. This CDR3 has 15 amino acids. Written as DNA, the CDR3 is TGTGCCAGTAGTACCTGGGCGGGAGCAGTGAATGAGCAGTTCTTC. Protein: CASSTWAGAVNEQFF.

The genes are TRBV4-2 and TRBJ2-2; D gene ambiguous. Trimming took off 4 bases at V and 4 bases at J, with 22 bases between the two ends. The CDR3 totals 18 residues. Looked up from germline, CDR1 is LGHNA and CDR2 is YNFKEQ. CDR3 in DNA: TGTGCCAGCAGCCCTAAGGCTCTTGGGCCTCCAGCCACCGGGGAGCTGTTTTTT. Translating gives CASSPKALGPPATGELFF.

The chain carries TRBV30 and TRBJ2-3, with D perhaps matching TRBD2 (6 bases). From germline, CDR1 is GTSNPN and CDR2 SVGIG (reference sequence). The CDR3 covers 14 residues. V shed 0 bases and J shed 4 bases, with 11 bases lying between them. This chain's CDR3 is CAWSVLAWADTQYF. The CDR3 DNA is TGTGCCTGGAGTGTACTAGCTTGGGCAGATACGCAGTATTTT.

This rearrangement joins TRBV28 to TRBJ1-6; D is unclear. The germline CDR1 and CDR2 sequences are MDHEN and SYDVKM. CDR3 length equals 15 residues. V gave up 8 bases and J gave up 5 bases, with 16 bases separating them. CDR3 coding DNA: TGTGCCAGCTCCTCCGCCGGGATCCATAATTCACCCCTCCACTTT. This encodes CASSSAGIHNSPLHF.

As regards this clone: Other DNA sequences in the sample encode the same CDR3. The chain employs TRBV28 and TRBJ2-7, with 10 bases matching TRBD2. Germline V gene sequence: CDR1 MDHEN, CDR2 SYDVKM. Trimming took 4 bases from V and 2 from J; bases not matched to a gene: 2. This CDR3 has 14 residues. The CDR3 loop is CASSWTSGTYEQYF. Here the CDR3 DNA reads TGTGCCAGCAGTTGGACTAGCGGAACCTACGAGCAGTACTTC.

The chain couples TRBV7-9 to TRBJ1-1; 8 positions match TRBD1. In germline, CDR1 is SEHNR, CDR2 FQNEAQ (reference sequence). This CDR3 is 17 amino acids long. Trimming removed 5 bases from V and 4 bases from J; junction bases left unmatched: 15. The CDR3 DNA is TGTGCCAGCAGCCCTCCACGCGCAGGACAGGGAGGCACTGAAGCTTTCTTT. It specifies CASSPPRAGQGGTEAFF.

The rearrangement joins TRBV7-6 to TRBJ2-1; D is perhaps TRBD2 (5 bases). The CDR3 covers 13 residues. The germline V and J ends were trimmed by 5 bases and 9 bases, with 14 bases remaining between them. The germline V gene encodes CDR1 SGHVS and CDR2 FNYEAQ. In nucleotides, the CDR3 is TGTGCCAGCAGCCCAAGGCTGGAGGCTGAGCAGTTCTTC. It is translated as CASSPRLEAEQFF.

The rearrangement joins TRBV4-1 to TRBJ2-1; D is unresolved. CDR1 and CDR2 from the germline V gene are MGHRA and YSYEKL. With 2 bases removed from V and 0 bases from J, the gap between germline ends came to 11 bases. The CDR3 totals 16 residues. CDR3 region: CASSQSPVGSYNEQFF. CDR3 in DNA: TGCGCCAGCAGCCAATCCCCGGTTGGCTCCTACAATGAGCAGTTCTTC.

This clone has only a few counts. The V and J genes are TRBV4-2 and TRBJ2-7; perhaps TRBD2 as D (5 bases). CDR1 is LGHNA, CDR2 YNFKEQ, per germline. The CDR3 loop spans 15 amino acids. The germline V and J ends were trimmed by 4 bases and 4 bases, with 17 bases remaining between them. The CDR3 reads CASSLNWELSYEQYF. The DNA for the CDR3 is TGTGCCAGCAGCCTCAATTGGGAGCTGAGTTACGAGCAGTACTTC.

The rearrangement uses TRBV5-6 and TRBJ1-1, with TRBD1 as a possible D gene (5 bases). The CDR3 covers 14 residues. Germline-derived CDR1 and CDR2 are SGHDT and YYEEEE. Trimming shortened V by 4 bases and J by 1 base, and 11 bases separated the two germline ends. The CDR3: CASSANTGNTEAFF. The CDR3, as DNA: TGTGCCAGCAGCGCTAATACAGGGAACACTGAAGCTTTCTTT.

This clone appeared a single time. The rearrangement joins TRBV28 to TRBJ2-1, with 9 bases lining up with TRBD2. This CDR3 contains 14 residues. Unmatched junction bases numbered 5, after V lost 2 bases and J lost 9 bases. Germline CDR1 reads MDHEN; CDR2 reads SYDVKM. CDR3 DNA: TGTGCCAGCAGTTTAGCGGGAGGGCCGGGTGAGCAGTTCTTC. Protein: CASSLAGGPGEQFF.

The chain uses TRBV5-6 and TRBJ2-2, with D uncertain. Trimming cost V 1 base and J 4 bases, with 8 bases left between them. This CDR3 contains 14 residues. The germline V gene encodes CDR1 SGHDT and CDR2 YYEEEE. This chain's CDR3 is CASSLFPGTGELFF. CDR3 DNA sequence: TGTGCCAGCAGCTTGTTTCCGGGCACCGGGGAGCTGTTTTTT.

CDR3 residues: CASSLATTSGIHETQYF. Written as DNA, the CDR3 is TGTGCCAGCAGCTTGGCCACGACTAGCGGGATACACGAGACCCAGTACTTC. This chain uses TRBV5-6 with TRBJ2-5, with 11 bases lining up with TRBD2. Losses at the gene ends were 0 bases for V and 5 bases for J; bases not matched to a gene: 9. CDR1 SGHDT and CDR2 YYEEEE come from the germline V gene. CDR3 length: 17 amino acids.

This chain uses TRBV10-2 with TRBJ1-2; a weak D match, TRBD1 (5 bases). This CDR3 has 15 amino acids. Germline V CDR1 and CDR2: WSHSY, SAAADI. The germline V and J ends were trimmed by 2 bases and 7 bases, with 17 bases remaining between them. The CDR3 is CASSETGAVLGGYTF. The CDR3, as DNA: TGCGCCAGCAGTGAGACAGGAGCGGTCCTTGGTGGCTACACCTTC.

This rearrangement joins TRBV5-5 to TRBJ2-7; D is ambiguous. Germline V gene lookup returns CDR1 SGHKS and CDR2 YYEKEE (reference sequence). V gave up 4 bases and J gave up 0 bases, with 14 bases separating them. CDR3 length equals 15 residues. Here the CDR3 reads CASSPWTGTSYEQYF. The CDR3 DNA is TGTGCCAGCAGCCCATGGACCGGAACCTCCTACGAGCAGTACTTC.

The rearrangement joins TRBV5-1 to TRBJ2-2; D ambiguous. The germline V and J ends were trimmed by 8 bases and 5 bases, with 16 bases remaining between them. Germline CDR1 reads SGHRS; CDR2 reads YFSETQ. This CDR3 has 14 residues. CDR3 region: CASYMVARTGELFF. As DNA, the CDR3 is TGCGCCAGTTATATGGTGGCGCGGACCGGGGAGCTGTTTTTT.

This chain connects TRBV7-9 to TRBJ2-5; TRBD1 might be the D (6 bases). Germline V CDR1 and CDR2: SEHNR, FQNEAQ (reference sequence). The V gene lost 5 bases and the J gene lost 5 bases, with 12 bases spanning the gap. The CDR3 is 13 amino acids. Written as DNA, the CDR3 is TGTGCCAGCAGCAACAGGGTACAGGAGACCCAGTACTTC. Its translation is CASSNRVQETQYF.

V is TRBV28 and J is TRBJ1-3; the D is unclear. The germline gives CDR1 MDHEN, CDR2 SYDVKM. This CDR3 has 16 residues. Trimming took 5 bases from V and 0 from J, leaving 14 bases between them. The CDR3 DNA reads TGTGCCAGCAGTATCCATTGGGAAAGCTCTGGAAACACCATATATTTT. Residues: CASSIHWESSGNTIYF.

This sequence joins TRBV9 and TRBJ1-1; possible D gene TRBD1, 5 bases. The CDR3 contains 15 residues. The germline gives CDR1 SGDLS, CDR2 YYNGEE. Trimming cost V 1 base and J 0 bases, with 10 bases left between them. The CDR3 nucleotides are TGTGCCAGCAGCGTATCGCAGGGACTGAACACTGAAGCTTTCTTT. Amino acid sequence: CASSVSQGLNTEAFF.

The rearrangement uses TRBV7-9 and TRBJ2-1, with 10 nucleotides matching TRBD2. Germline CDR1 SEHNR, CDR2 FQNEAQ (reference sequence). J lost 5 bases, V lost 5 bases, and 15 bases had no gene match. The CDR3 is made up of 18 amino acids. CDR3 DNA: TGTGCCAGCAGCCCAACGACTAGCGGGTTCGTGCTCAACAATGAGCAGTTCTTC. Translation gives CASSPTTSGFVLNNEQFF.

V and J are TRBV7-9 and TRBJ2-3; D is uncertain. V was cut by 5 bases and J by 4 bases, with 10 bases left in between. The CDR3 is made up of 13 amino acids. Germline CDR1 and CDR2: SEHNR and FQNEAQ (reference sequence). This CDR3 is CASSTMGPDTQYF. Written as DNA, the CDR3 is TGTGCCAGCAGCACGATGGGCCCAGATACGCAGTATTTT. Together with reference TRBV7-9 and TRBJ2-3, the CDR3 gives the full variable domain: DTGVSQNPRHKITKRGQNVTFRCDPISEHNRLYWYRQTLGQGPEFLTYFQNEAQLEKSRLLSDRFSAERPKGSFSTLEIQRTEQGDSAMYLCASSTMGPDTQYFGPGTRLTVL.

This clone was seen a single time. The J gene is TRBJ2-3, the V gene TRBV10-2; either TRBD1 or TRBD2 may fit D (5 bases each). Per germline, CDR1 WSHSY and CDR2 SAAADI. This CDR3 comprises 18 residues. Deletions cut 0 bases from V and 2 bases from J, with 18 bases between. The CDR3 DNA sequence: TGCGCCAGCAGTGAGTCCGGGGCCGTGACTATATCCACAGATACGCAGTATTTT. Translation gives CASSESGAVTISTDTQYF.